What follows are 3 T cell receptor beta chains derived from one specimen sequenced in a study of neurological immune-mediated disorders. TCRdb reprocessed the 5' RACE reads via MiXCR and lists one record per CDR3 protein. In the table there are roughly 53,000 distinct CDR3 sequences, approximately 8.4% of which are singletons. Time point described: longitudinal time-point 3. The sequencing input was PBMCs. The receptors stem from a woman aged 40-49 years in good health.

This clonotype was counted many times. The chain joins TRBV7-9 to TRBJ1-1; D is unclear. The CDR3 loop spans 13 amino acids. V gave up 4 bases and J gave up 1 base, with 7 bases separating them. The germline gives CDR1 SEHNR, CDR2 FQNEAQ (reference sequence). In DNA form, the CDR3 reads TGTGCCAGCAGCTGGGCAGGGAACACTGAAGCTTTCTTT. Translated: CASSWAGNTEAFF.

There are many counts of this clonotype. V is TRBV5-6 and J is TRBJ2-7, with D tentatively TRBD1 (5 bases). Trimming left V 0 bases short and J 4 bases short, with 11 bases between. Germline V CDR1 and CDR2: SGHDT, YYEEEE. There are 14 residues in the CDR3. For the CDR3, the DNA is TGTGCCAGCAGCTTGGTAGGGGTTGGATACGAGCAGTACTTC. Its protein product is CASSLVGVGYEQYF.

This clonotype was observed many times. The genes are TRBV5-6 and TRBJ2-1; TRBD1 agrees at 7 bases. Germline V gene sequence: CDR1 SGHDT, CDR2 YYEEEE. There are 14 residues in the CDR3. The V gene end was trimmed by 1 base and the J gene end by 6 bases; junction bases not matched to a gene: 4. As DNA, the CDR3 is TGTGCCAGCAGCTTGATAGCAGGGGGCAATGAGCAGTTCTTC. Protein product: CASSLIAGGNEQFF.